The subject of this entry is one T cell receptor beta chain. Its antigen remains unidentified. No base-level quality is on record; no much larger clone is a single base apart. This sample is part of a study of blood T cell repertoires in COVID-19 (TCRdb year 2020). Looking at the study overall: Samples covering the acute and convalescent phases of COVID-19 were provided by collaborators in the United States, Italy and Spain. The prospective study material was composed of cDNA or gDNA derived from T cells, B-cell-depleted T cells, or PBMCs. The dataset comprised deeply sampled blood TCRbeta repertoires from subjects exposed to, actively infected with, or recovered from COVID-19. The repertoires were released in a freely available public database meant as a resource for research on the immune response to SARS-CoV-2. The samples were drawn from the first 160 participants of the ongoing ImmuneRACE study and from under 1,500 subjects provided by 6 global collaborators. Nearly every sample came with metadata listing a de-identified subject ID, COVID-19 status, age in years and sex. Where HLA class I and class II types were available, the types were taken from metadata supplied by the sample provider, not from assay-based typing.

One collaborating source in Seattle enrolled patients during active infection and followed them longitudinally through the course of disease. Collaborating institutions collected whole blood in K2EDTA tubes following their own protocols. For TCRbeta analysis, collaborator samples were shipped as frozen whole blood, as isolated PBMCs, or as DNA extracted from either sample type. The immunoSEQ Assay, a bias-controlled multiplex PCR, was used to amplify TCRbeta CDR3 regions from genomic DNA. The paper's data handling went like this. Within the assay, amplification of reference gene primers was used to estimate how many nucleated cells each sample contained. To quantify the absolute abundance of each unique TCRbeta CDR3 rearrangement, sequence reads were collapsed and filtered. For each sample, productive Simpson clonality was calculated as the square root of Simpson's diversity index across productive rearrangements. TCRdb stores this immuneACCESS table with in-frame sequences only. Part of the clones is absent; in the studies checked, under half of the shortfall reflects unresolved V genes, and no reason is known for the rest. V, J and clone size are taken as reported in that table, and D and trimming were inferred from the DNA itself. The sample table shows about 220,000 clones, and approximately 78% are seen once. The ten largest clones add up to approximately 5.2% of the sample.

Points the paper makes about the study in general: The quantity of clinical and demographic metadata differed by source and by participant and was supplied without curation.

The sequence derives from a woman aged 70-85 years with COVID-19, enrolled during active disease. Input material: peripheral blood.

The DNA reads as follows: TGTGCCAGCAGTTTGGGGGACAGGGGGATTAATGAGCAGTTCTTC. This gives the protein CASSLGDRGINEQFF. Here the chain combines TRBV28 and TRBJ2-1, and TRBD1 matches 11 of the central bases. V has 3 bases trimmed and J has 7 bases trimmed; junction bases matching no gene number 5. The CDR3, from cysteine to phenylalanine, totals 15 residues. The retained sequence is limited to the CDR3, 45 bases, with the frame set at the first base. The germline V gene encodes CDR1 MDHEN and CDR2 SYDVKM.